This TCR beta chain came from a study of T cell clonality in common variable immunodeficiency. This clone has just a few counts. Its target is unknown. The missing CDR3 end, 3 residues past where the read stops, is filled in from the germline J gene. Regarding the study as a whole: CVID subjects had higher TCRbeta clonality than healthy controls, most marked in about a third. Fewer TCRbeta clones were shared among CVID subjects than controls. Reportedly, TCR beta sequences from common variable immunodeficiency showed fewer deletions and N-nucleotide insertions.

TCRdb's table, derived via immunoSEQ multiplex PCR, lists solely in-frame clones and lacks some. The sample yields under 65,000 clones, without any singletons. Germline-derived CDR1 and CDR2 are DFQATT and SNEGSKA (reference sequence). The CDR3 consists of 11 residues. Both groups were predominantly of Caucasian heritage. The V gene is TRBV20-1, the J gene TRBJ2-5, with D uncertain. The material sequenced was peripheral blood mononuclear cells. The receptor comes from a person aged 18 to 70 in good health. The DNA read from the CDR3 is TGCAGTGGCACTACACGAGATACC. It codes for CSGTTRDT. The whole CDR3 protein reads CSGTTRDTQYF.